A selection of T cell receptor beta chains follows, all from one sample in a study of cytomegalovirus exposure and HLA in healthy donors. Data came from immunoSEQ multiplex PCR; TCRdb stores just in-frame clones and leaves some out. This table has fewer than 180,000 clones, roughly 63% appearing once. The sample taken for sequencing was PBMCs. The receptors come from a woman in her fifties or sixties in good health and CMV-seropositive. Both conserved end residues are part of each CDR3. D genes are given only for firm matches. Expanded clones get a size class; other rows say once, few or many, or leave the size out.

cdr3_aa cdr3_nt clone_size j_call v_call d_call
CASSLGRVGQPQHF TGTGCCAGCAGCTTAGGCAGGGTAGGGCAGCCCCAGCATTTT NA TRBJ1-5 TRBV13 NA
CASSQEPTGRETQYF TGTGCCAGCAGCCAAGAACCTACAGGCCGGGAGACCCAGTACTTC NA TRBJ2-5 TRBV4-2 NA
CASSLGGTSGYEQYF TGTGCCAGCAGCTTAGGAGGGACTAGCGGGTACGAGCAGTACTTC NA TRBJ2-7 TRBV7-9 TRBD2
CASSLEGGGEAFF TGTGCCAGCAGCTTAGAAGGGGGTGGGGAAGCTTTCTTT NA TRBJ1-1 TRBV7-9 NA
CASSSMANTEAFF TGTGCCAGCAGCTCGATGGCGAACACTGAAGCTTTCTTT NA TRBJ1-1 TRBV7-9 NA
CASSKEKDRGLGSGNTIYF TGTGCCAGCAGCAAAGAAAAGGACAGGGGTTTAGGGTCTGGAAACACCATATATTTT NA TRBJ1-3 TRBV21-1 NA
CASTLLNTEAFF TGTGCCAGCACCCTCCTCAACACTGAAGCTTTCTTT NA TRBJ1-1 TRBV28 NA
CASSQDLNQPQHF TGTGCCAGCAGCCAAGATCTCAATCAGCCCCAGCATTTT NA TRBJ1-5 TRBV14 NA
CASSPGTSQETQYF TGTGCCAGCAGCCCGGGGACTAGTCAAGAGACCCAGTACTTC NA TRBJ2-5 TRBV9 TRBD2
CASSLRGLSNIQYF TGTGCCAGCAGTTTAAGGGGTCTGTCAAACATTCAGTACTTC NA TRBJ2-4 TRBV28 NA
CASSWDRGNTEAFF TGTGCCAGCAGCTGGGACAGGGGGAACACTGAAGCTTTCTTT NA TRBJ1-1 TRBV5-4 TRBD1
CASSERDPYEQYF TGTGCCAGCAGTGAGCGGGATCCCTACGAGCAGTACTTC few TRBJ2-7 TRBV6-5 TRBD2
CASKRVAGAQPGELFF TGCGCCAGCAAAAGAGTAGCGGGGGCCCAACCCGGGGAGCTGTTTTTT once TRBJ2-2 TRBV5-1 TRBD2
CASSSQGNTGELFF TGTGCCAGCAGCTCACAGGGAAACACCGGGGAGCTGTTTTTT NA TRBJ2-2 TRBV7-9 NA
CASSLVRGGPAAGEQFF TGTGCCAGCAGCTTAGTGCGGGGAGGGCCTGCGGCTGGTGAGCAGTTCTTC once TRBJ2-1 TRBV11-2 TRBD2
CASSPSGTYNEQFF TGTGCCAGCAGTCCGAGCGGTACCTACAATGAGCAGTTCTTC few TRBJ2-1 TRBV27 NA
CATSRLGRNTEAFF TGTGCCACCAGCAGACTAGGGAGGAACACTGAAGCTTTCTTT NA TRBJ1-1 TRBV15 NA
CAIQLRTSGRYGTQYF TGTGCCATTCAACTTAGGACTAGCGGGAGGTATGGTACGCAGTATTTT NA TRBJ2-3 TRBV2 TRBD2
CASSQTGIEAFF TGTGCCAGCAGCCAGACAGGAATAGAAGCTTTCTTT NA TRBJ1-1 TRBV7-2 NA
CASSITVQGANGYTF TGTGCCAGTAGTATAACGGTACAGGGGGCTAATGGCTACACCTTC NA TRBJ1-2 TRBV19 TRBD1
CASSPRTGISYEQYF TGTGCCAGCAGCCCACGGACAGGCATCTCCTACGAGCAGTACTTC NA TRBJ2-7 TRBV6-5 TRBD1